Shown below are 21 T cell receptor beta chains from a single sample sequenced in a study of blood T cell repertoires in COVID-19. Assay used: immunoSEQ multiplex PCR; TCRdb lists only in-frame clones, some missing. The sample gives nearly 55,000 clones, about nine tenths of which show up once; around 7.3% is in the top ten. The source material was peripheral blood. These receptors were collected from a woman aged 55 to 70 with active or convalescent COVID-19.

The chain has TRBV7-3 and TRBJ2-1, with D maybe TRBD1 (6 bases). The V end lost 0 bases, the J end lost 2 bases, and 17 bases lay between the germline ends. The CDR3 loop spans 18 amino acids. Germline CDR1 and CDR2: SGHTA and FQGTGA. Here the CDR3 reads CASSLTRQDGSPYNEQFF. The DNA of the CDR3 is TGTGCCAGCAGCTTAACGAGACAGGACGGCAGCCCCTACAATGAGCAGTTCTTC.

J is TRBJ1-3 and V is TRBV6-4; no firm D call. CDR1 is MRHNA and CDR2 is SNTAGT in the germline V gene. V was pared by 3 bases and J by 2 bases, with 5 bases between. The CDR3 sequence is 13 residues long. CDR3 DNA sequence: TGTGCCAGCAGTGAGAGAGCTGGAAACACCATATATTTT. It yields the protein CASSERAGNTIYF.

The chain couples TRBV7-2 to TRBJ1-2; D remains unclear. Germline V CDR1 and CDR2: SGHTA, FQGNSA. V dropped 1 base and J dropped 3 bases, with 9 bases sitting between them. The CDR3 totals 14 residues. The CDR3 DNA sequence: TGTGCCAGCAGCTTAGAATCAAGCCACTATGGCTACACCTTC. Translated: CASSLESSHYGYTF.

The V and J genes are TRBV5-1 and TRBJ1-4; 11 nucleotides agree with TRBD1. The CDR3 length is 15 residues. Germline V gives CDR1 SGHRS, CDR2 YFSETQ. V shed 4 bases and J 7 bases; nucleotides not matched to a gene: 6. The CDR3 DNA is TGCGCCAGCAGCATAGGACAGGGGGCATTTGAAAAACTGTTTTTT. It translates to CASSIGQGAFEKLFF.

The chain carries TRBV15 and TRBJ2-1; 9 bases match TRBD1. This CDR3 is 16 amino acids long. J gave up 6 bases and V 6 bases, and 12 bases lay outside the gene matches. Germline V gene sequence: CDR1 LNHNV, CDR2 YYDKDF (reference sequence). The CDR3 DNA reads as TGTGCCACCAGAAAGAGATCCGGGACAGGGATCAATGAGCAGTTCTTC. It codes for CATRKRSGTGINEQFF.

The chain uses TRBV3-1 (or the pseudogene TRBV3-2) and TRBJ2-3; 8 bases are shared with TRBD2. Per germline, CDR1 LGHDT and CDR2 YNNKEL (reference sequence). There are 15 residues in the CDR3. The V segment lost 5 bases and the J segment 0 bases; nucleotides outside the gene matches: 4. The CDR3 loop is CASSSTSGSTDTQYF. The CDR3 DNA reads TGTGCCAGCAGCTCCACTAGCGGAAGCACAGATACGCAGTATTTT.

This chain joins TRBV7-3 and TRBJ1-1, with a weak D call TRBD1 (6 bases). From germline, CDR1 is SGHTA and CDR2 FQGTGA. This CDR3 spans 14 amino acids. V lost 5 bases to trimming and J lost 1 base, with 11 bases between them. This chain's CDR3 is CASSTQGSNTEAFF. CDR3 sequence (DNA): TGTGCCAGCAGCACTCAGGGGTCGAACACTGAAGCTTTCTTT. Full variable domain (missing parts from reference TRBV7-3 and TRBJ1-1): GAGVSQTPSNKVTEKGKYVELRCDPISGHTALYWYRQSLGQGPEFLIYFQGTGAADDSGLPNDRFFAVRPEGSVSTLKIQRTERGDSAVYLCASSTQGSNTEAFFGQGTRLTVV.

This chain connects TRBV27 to TRBJ2-7; possibly TRBD1 for D (5 bases). The CDR3 is 14 residues long. V lost 3 bases to trimming and J lost 2 bases, with 11 bases between them. Looked up from germline, CDR1 is MNHEY and CDR2 is SMNVEV (reference sequence). CDR3 protein: CASSFRRAAYEQYF. CDR3 sequence (DNA): TGTGCCAGCAGTTTCCGCAGGGCCGCCTACGAGCAGTACTTC.

The V call is TRBV9, the J call TRBJ2-1; 11 positions agree with TRBD2. The germline V gene has CDR1 SGDLS and CDR2 YYNGEE. The CDR3 covers 19 residues. V lost 0 bases to trimming and J lost 6 bases; unmatched junction nucleotides: 14. This chain's CDR3 is CASSVGLAGLKGWGNEQFF. The CDR3, as DNA: TGTGCCAGCAGCGTAGGACTAGCGGGACTTAAGGGTTGGGGCAATGAGCAGTTCTTC.

In its sample, this clone was seen once. J is TRBJ2-1 and V is TRBV7-2; 13 bases are shared with TRBD2. The trim removed 1 base at V and 10 bases at J, leaving 4 bases unmatched. CDR3 length equals 15 residues. CDR1 and CDR2 from the germline V gene are SGHTA and FQGNSA. DNA for the CDR3: TGTGCCAGCAGCTTAGGGACTAGCGGGAGAGGCGAGCAGTTCTTC. It yields the protein CASSLGTSGRGEQFF.

The rearrangement uses TRBV6-2 or TRBV6-3 and TRBJ1-5; D call uncertain. Germline loops: CDR1 MNHEY, CDR2 SVGEGT. The CDR3 is made up of 14 amino acids. Trimming took off 2 bases at V and 5 bases at J, with 10 bases between the two ends. CDR3 protein: CASSYRRRDQPQHF. Here the CDR3 DNA reads TGTGCCAGCAGTTACAGACGGAGGGATCAGCCCCAGCATTTT.

J is TRBJ1-1 and V is TRBV5-1, with TRBD1 matching over 7 bases. The CDR3 sequence is 15 residues long. The V gene end was trimmed by 1 base and the J gene end by 2 bases; junction bases not matched to a gene: 5. Germline CDR1 reads SGHRS; CDR2 reads YFSETQ. The DNA of the CDR3 is TGCGCCAGCAGCTTGTTGACAGGGCAAAACACTGAAGCTTTCTTT. Amino acids: CASSLLTGQNTEAFF.

V usage is TRBV28 and J usage is TRBJ1-1; no clear D. The CDR3 is 14 residues long. Germline assignment: CDR1 MDHEN and CDR2 SYDVKM. V was shortened by 8 bases and J by 0 bases, with 13 bases between the two germline ends. The CDR3 reads CASVLTLLNTEAFF. The CDR3 nucleotides read TGTGCCAGCGTACTAACCCTCCTGAACACTGAAGCTTTCTTT. The full variable domain, completed using reference TRBV28 and TRBJ1-1, is DVKVTQSSRYLVKRTGEKVFLECVQDMDHENMFWYRQDPGLGLRLIYFSYDVKMKEKGDIPEGYSVSREKKERFSLILESASTNQTSMYLCASVLTLLNTEAFFGQGTRLTVV.

The chain uses TRBV3-1 (or the pseudogene TRBV3-2) and TRBJ1-6; no clear D. V was pared by 5 bases and J by 9 bases, with 26 bases between. Germline CDR1 LGHDT, CDR2 YNNKEL (reference sequence). The CDR3 is 18 residues long. In DNA, the CDR3 is TGTGCCAGCAGCTATTACAGTCCCATTTCATACATCATTTCACCCCTCCACTTT. It specifies CASSYYSPISYIISPLHF.

The rearrangement uses TRBV10-3 and TRBJ1-5, with a possible D match to TRBD1 (6 bases). The CDR3 is 14 amino acids. Trimming pared 8 bases from V and 2 bases from J, leaving 13 bases between. Per the germline V gene, CDR1 is ENHRY and CDR2 is SYGVKD. This CDR3 reads CAIGTDRRNQPQHF. The CDR3 DNA follows: TGTGCCATCGGGACGGACAGACGCAATCAGCCCCAGCATTTT.

The chain couples TRBV5-1 to TRBJ1-5; TRBD1 agrees at 10 bases. The CDR3 totals 13 residues. CDR1 and CDR2 from the germline V gene are SGHRS and YFSETQ. The V and J ends lost 7 bases and 5 bases, in that order; junction bases with no gene match: 3. CDR3 in amino acids: CASGGQGDQPQHF. CDR3 DNA sequence: TGCGCCAGCGGCGGACAGGGGGATCAGCCCCAGCATTTT.

The chain employs TRBV7-9 and TRBJ1-5, with D possibly being TRBD1 (6 bases). The germline V gene encodes CDR1 SEHNR and CDR2 FQNEAQ (reference sequence). V lost 2 bases to trimming and J lost 5 bases, with 19 bases between them. This CDR3 contains 17 residues. CDR3 region: CASSLKGEGSLHQPQHF. CDR3 DNA sequence: TGTGCCAGCAGCTTAAAGGGGGAGGGCAGTCTCCATCAGCCCCAGCATTTT.

The chain employs TRBV3-1 (or the pseudogene TRBV3-2) and TRBJ2-3, with TRBD1 as a possible D gene (5 bases). Germline CDR1 and CDR2: LGHDT and YNNKEL (reference sequence). The CDR3 loop spans 16 amino acids. The germline V and J ends were trimmed by 1 base and 1 base, with 12 bases remaining between them. The CDR3 DNA sequence: TGTGCCAGCAGCCAAGGGGGCAGGTCCCGCACAGATACGCAGTATTTT. This gives the protein CASSQGGRSRTDTQYF.

V usage is TRBV15 and J usage is TRBJ1-1; tentatively, D is TRBD1 (5 bases). CDR1 and CDR2 (germline): LNHNV, YYDKDF (reference sequence). V was pared by 0 bases and J by 6 bases, with 14 bases between. This CDR3 has 15 amino acids. The CDR3 loop reads CATSRDGGGLAEAFF. In DNA, the CDR3 is TGTGCCACCAGCAGAGATGGGGGGGGTCTGGCTGAAGCTTTCTTT.

The rearrangement joins TRBV6-4 to TRBJ2-2; TRBD1 aligns across 8 bases. CDR3 length: 13 residues. V was clipped by 6 bases and J by 4 bases; unmatched bases: 1. CDR1 and CDR2 from the germline V gene are MRHNA and SNTAGT. In DNA form, the CDR3 reads TGTGCCAGCAGCGGACAGGGCACCGGGGAGCTGTTTTTT. Translated, it gives CASSGQGTGELFF.

The gene calls are TRBV12-3 or TRBV12-4 and TRBJ1-4, with no clear D. V was pared by 5 bases and J by 7 bases, with 8 bases between. The CDR3 covers 12 residues. The CDR3 reads CASSLMSEKLFF. CDR3 DNA sequence: TGTGCCAGCAGTCTCATGAGTGAAAAACTGTTTTTT.